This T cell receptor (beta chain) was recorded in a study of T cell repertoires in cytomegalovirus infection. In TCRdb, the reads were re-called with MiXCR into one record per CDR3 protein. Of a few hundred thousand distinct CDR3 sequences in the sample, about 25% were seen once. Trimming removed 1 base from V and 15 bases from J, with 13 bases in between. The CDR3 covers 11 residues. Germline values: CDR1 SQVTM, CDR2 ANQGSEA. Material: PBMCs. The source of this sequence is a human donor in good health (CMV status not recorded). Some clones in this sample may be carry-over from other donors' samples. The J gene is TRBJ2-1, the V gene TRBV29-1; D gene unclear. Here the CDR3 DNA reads TGCAGCGTTGAAGCGGAGCGTATCAGGTTCTTC. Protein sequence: CSVEAERIRFF.